These 18 T cell receptor beta chains came from one sample sequenced in a study of blood T cell repertoires in COVID-19. Libraries were prepared by immunoSEQ multiplex PCR; TCRdb keeps only in-frame clonotypes and omits some of them. The table shows a few hundred thousand clones, with more than 85% occurring only once. The sample was PBMCs or T cells enriched from blood (not recorded which). These receptors all stem from a woman aged 45 to 65 who had recovered from COVID-19.

The chain joins TRBV28 to TRBJ1-3; 8 bases map to TRBD1. The V gene's germline CDR1 is MDHEN and CDR2 SYDVKM. This CDR3 comprises 15 residues. The V and J ends lost 7 bases and 2 bases, in that order; junction bases with no gene match: 7. CDR3 amino acids: CASTSGTGTGNTIYF. CDR3 in DNA: TGTGCCAGCACGTCCGGGACAGGCACTGGAAACACCATATATTTT. Using reference TRBV28 and TRBJ1-3 for the parts outside the CDR3, the full variable domain is DVKVTQSSRYLVKRTGEKVFLECVQDMDHENMFWYRQDPGLGLRLIYFSYDVKMKEKGDIPEGYSVSREKKERFSLILESASTNQTSMYLCASTSGTGTGNTIYFGEGSWLTVV.

The chain combines TRBV10-3 with TRBJ2-3, with 8 bases aligning to TRBD2. The V segment lost 6 bases and the J segment 0 bases; nucleotides outside the gene matches: 5. Germline V gene lookup returns CDR1 ENHRY and CDR2 SYGVKD. This CDR3 comprises 15 residues. As DNA, the CDR3 is TGTGCCATCAGGACCGGGGGGGGGAGCACAGATACGCAGTATTTT. It yields the protein CAIRTGGGSTDTQYF.

The rearrangement joins TRBV11-2 to TRBJ2-2; 7 nucleotides agree with TRBD1. The length of the CDR3 is 17 residues. V dropped 1 base and J dropped 3; count of bases not matched to a gene: 8. CDR1 and CDR2 (germline): SGHAT, FQNNGV. The CDR3 is CASSLGDGQAYTGELFF. In DNA form, the CDR3 reads TGTGCCAGCAGCTTAGGGGACGGACAGGCGTACACCGGGGAGCTGTTTTTT.

This clone was seen a handful of times. The chain carries TRBV9 and TRBJ2-1, with a tentative D call TRBD2 (6 bases). V lost 0 bases, J lost 2 bases, and 9 bases lay in between. Germline assignment: CDR1 SGDLS and CDR2 YYNGEE. The CDR3 is 15 amino acids. The DNA of the CDR3 is TGTGCCAGCAGCGTAGTCGCGGGACCCTACAATGAGCAGTTCTTC. This gives the protein CASSVVAGPYNEQFF.

The chain is built from TRBV2 and TRBJ2-1; tentatively, D is TRBD2 (6 bases). Germline V gene sequence: CDR1 SNHLY, CDR2 FYNNEI. V dropped 4 bases and J dropped 9 bases, with 7 bases sitting between them. CDR3 length: 11 residues. The CDR3 protein is CASSGEVEQFF. DNA for the CDR3: TGTGCCAGCAGTGGGGAGGTTGAGCAGTTCTTC. Full variable domain (remainder filled in from reference TRBV2 and TRBJ2-1): EPEVTQTPSHQVTQMGQEVILRCVPISNHLYFYWYRQILGQKVEFLVSFYNNEISEKSEIFDDQFSVERPDGSNFTLKIRSTKLEDSAMYFCASSGEVEQFFGPGTRLTVL.

This chain links TRBV3-1 (or the pseudogene TRBV3-2) with TRBJ2-7, with 9 nucleotides matching TRBD2. Germline assignment: CDR1 LGHDT and CDR2 YNNKEL (reference sequence). The CDR3 is 16 residues long. Unmatched junction bases numbered 9, after V lost 4 bases and J lost 2 bases. CDR3 sequence: CASSLSGTSRTYEQYF. The CDR3 nucleotides are TGTGCCAGCAGCCTCTCCGGGACTAGCCGAACCTACGAGCAGTACTTC.

This sequence joins TRBV7-3 and TRBJ2-2; D uncertain. The CDR3 runs 13 residues. V was clipped by 5 bases and J by 1 base, with 5 bases between them. The germline V gene encodes CDR1 SGHTA and CDR2 FQGTGA. The CDR3 reads CASSPKNTGELFF. The CDR3 DNA is TGTGCCAGCAGCCCAAAGAACACCGGGGAGCTGTTTTTT.

The chain combines TRBV7-2 with TRBJ1-1; possibly TRBD1 for D (5 bases). This CDR3 comprises 13 residues. Trimming removed 5 bases from V and 3 bases from J, with 10 bases in between. Germline CDR1 SGHTA, CDR2 FQGNSA. CDR3 nucleotide sequence: TGTGCCAGCAGCCAAGACAGATACACTGAAGCTTTCTTT. Translating gives CASSQDRYTEAFF.

J is TRBJ2-1 and V is TRBV28; 10 nucleotides align to TRBD2. Germline CDR1 MDHEN, CDR2 SYDVKM. There are 23 residues in the CDR3. V dropped 5 bases and J dropped 4; count of bases not matched to a gene: 29. Here the CDR3 reads CASSAGRSKVILAGRFFYNEQFF. The CDR3 DNA reads TGTGCCAGCAGTGCCGGACGGTCGAAAGTGATACTAGCGGGACGGTTCTTTTACAATGAGCAGTTCTTC. Variable domain in full (rest from reference TRBV28 and TRBJ2-1): DVKVTQSSRYLVKRTGEKVFLECVQDMDHENMFWYRQDPGLGLRLIYFSYDVKMKEKGDIPEGYSVSREKKERFSLILESASTNQTSMYLCASSAGRSKVILAGRFFYNEQFFGPGTRLTVL.

This clone was picked up one time. The gene calls are TRBV18 and TRBJ2-1, with a weak D call TRBD2 (6 bases). V gave up 3 bases and J gave up 2 bases, with 14 bases separating them. The CDR3 sequence is 16 residues long. Germline CDR1 and CDR2: KGHSH and LQKENI. CDR3 amino acids: CASSPALANAYNEQFF. The CDR3 DNA sequence: TGTGCCAGCTCACCCGCGCTAGCGAACGCCTACAATGAGCAGTTCTTC. The full variable domain, in which reference TRBV18 and TRBJ2-1 provide the parts outside the CDR3, is NAGVMQNPRHLVRRRGQEARLRCSPMKGHSHVYWYRQLPEEGLKFMVYLQKENIIDESGMPKERFSAEFPKEGPSILRIQQVVRGDSAAYFCASSPALANAYNEQFFGPGTRLTVL.

The genes are TRBV2 and TRBJ1-2; D remains unclear. From germline, CDR1 is SNHLY and CDR2 FYNNEI. The length of the CDR3 is 13 residues. The V end was cut by 2 bases, the J end by 3 bases, with 7 bases between. The CDR3 loop reads CASSESRYYGYTF. The CDR3 nucleotides read TGTGCCAGCAGTGAAAGTCGGTACTATGGCTACACCTTC.

The V gene is TRBV4-1, the J gene TRBJ2-2, with 9 bases fitting TRBD1. The CDR3 runs 16 residues. The ends lost 3 bases at V and 5 bases at J; junction bases unmatched: 7. The germline CDR1 and CDR2 sequences are MGHRA and YSYEKL. In nucleotides, the CDR3 is TGCGCCAGCAGCCACTGGGACAGGGCGGGAACCGGGGAGCTGTTTTTT. This encodes CASSHWDRAGTGELFF.

The V call is TRBV27, the J call TRBJ1-2; no definite D call. V lost 2 bases to trimming and J lost 4 bases, with 8 bases between them. Germline V gene lookup returns CDR1 MNHEY and CDR2 SMNVEV (reference sequence). The CDR3 is made up of 13 amino acids. The CDR3 reads CASSLLRGYGYTF. In nucleotides, the CDR3 is TGTGCCAGCAGTTTACTACGGGGCTATGGCTACACCTTC.

This clone was counted once. The genes are TRBV5-1 and TRBJ2-7, with 8 positions matching TRBD2. Losses at the gene ends were 3 bases for V and 2 bases for J; bases not matched to a gene: 10. This CDR3 has 16 residues. Germline CDR1 reads SGHRS; CDR2 reads YFSETQ. The DNA for the CDR3 is TGCGCCAGCAGCTCGGAAAGCGGGAGAATCCCCTACGAGCAGTACTTC. Translating gives CASSSESGRIPYEQYF.

This chain uses TRBV6-6 with TRBJ1-1; the D gene is possibly TRBD1 (5 bases). Trimming took 6 bases from V and 0 from J, leaving 14 bases between them. The CDR3 has 15 residues. Germline V CDR1 and CDR2: MNHNY, SVGAGI (reference sequence). The CDR3 region has the DNA TGTGCCAGCAGACCGAGTGGACAAGTGAACACTGAAGCTTTCTTT. It is translated as CASRPSGQVNTEAFF.

The CDR3 DNA sequence: TGTGCCAGCAGGGCCGGGATTGCCAATGAAAAACTGTTTTTT. Protein: CASRAGIANEKLFF. The rearrangement links TRBV7-2 to TRBJ1-4; D gene unclear. Trimming stripped 6 bases from V and 5 bases from J, with 13 bases between. Per germline, CDR1 SGHTA and CDR2 FQGNSA. This CDR3 region has 14 residues.

V is TRBV21-1 and J is TRBJ2-3; the table calls TRBD1, which could not be checked here. TRBV21-1 is a recognized pseudogene. The CDR3 is 16 residues long. Written as DNA, the CDR3 is TGTGCCAGCAGCAAAGAGGGACATCCAAAGTCGGATACGCAGTATTTT. This gives the protein CASSKEGHPKSDTQYF.

This chain links TRBV24-1 with TRBJ1-2; 8 bases match TRBD1. CDR3 size: 12 residues. CDR1 is KGHDR, CDR2 SFDVKD, per germline. V lost 11 bases to trimming and J lost 6 bases; unmatched junction nucleotides: 7. In DNA, the CDR3 is TGTGCCATCAAGGACAGGGTTCATGGCTACACCTTC. Amino acids: CAIKDRVHGYTF.